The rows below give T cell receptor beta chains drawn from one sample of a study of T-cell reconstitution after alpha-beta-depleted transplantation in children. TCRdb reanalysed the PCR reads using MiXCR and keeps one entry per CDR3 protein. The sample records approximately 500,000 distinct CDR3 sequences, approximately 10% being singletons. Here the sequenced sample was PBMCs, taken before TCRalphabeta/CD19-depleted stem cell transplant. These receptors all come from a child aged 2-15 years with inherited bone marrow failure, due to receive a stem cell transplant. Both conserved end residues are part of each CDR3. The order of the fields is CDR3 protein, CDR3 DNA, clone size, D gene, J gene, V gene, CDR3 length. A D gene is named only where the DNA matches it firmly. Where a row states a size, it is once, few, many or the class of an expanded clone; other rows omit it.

CASSIRDSRNTEAFF TGTGCCAGCAGCATCCGGGACAGCAGGAACACTGAAGCTTTCTTT many TRBD1 TRBJ1-1 TRBV5-5 15
CSVRGGQGVNEQFF TGCAGCGTGAGGGGCGGACAGGGTGTCAATGAGCAGTTCTTC many TRBD1 TRBJ2-1 TRBV29-1 14
CATSDNRGQAKNIQYF TGTGCCACCAGTGATAACAGGGGGCAAGCCAAAAACATTCAGTACTTC NA TRBD1 TRBJ2-4 TRBV24-1 16
CASSYGSYAYEQYF TGTGCCAGCAGTTACGGGAGCTATGCCTACGAGCAGTACTTC few NA TRBJ2-7 TRBV6-5 14
CASSQQSGDTQYF TGTGCCAGCAGCCAACAAAGCGGGGATACGCAGTATTTT many NA TRBJ2-3 TRBV4-2 13
CASSFAGQPQHF TGTGCCAGCAGTTTTGCAGGGCAGCCCCAGCATTTT many NA TRBJ1-5 TRBV12-3/TRBV12-4 12
CASSLDSQSEQYF TGCGCCAGCAGCTTGGATAGCCAGTCGGAGCAGTACTTC many NA TRBJ2-7 TRBV5-1 13
CASSQTSGSLETQYF TGTGCCAGCAGCCAAACTAGCGGGAGTCTGGAGACCCAGTACTTC many TRBD2 TRBJ2-5 TRBV12-3/TRBV12-4 15
CASRTSTSTGELFF TGTGCCAGCAGGACTAGCACTAGCACCGGGGAGCTGTTTTTT NA TRBD2 TRBJ2-2 TRBV7-9 14
CSARAGLPYEQHF TGCAGTGCTAGAGCGGGGTTGCCATACGAGCAGCACTTC NA NA TRBJ2-7 TRBV20-1 13
CAWAREAYEQYF TGTGCCTGGGCCAGGGAGGCCTACGAGCAGTACTTC many NA TRBJ2-7 TRBV30 12
CASSLAKGETGELFF TGCGCCAGCAGCTTGGCCAAGGGGGAGACCGGGGAGCTGTTTTTT many NA TRBJ2-2 TRBV5-1 15
CATASGANVLTF TGTGCCACGGCTTCTGGGGCCAACGTCCTGACTTTC NA NA TRBJ2-6 TRBV24-1 12
CASSEQGHTGELFF TGTGCCAGCAGTGAACAGGGACACACCGGGGAGCTGTTTTTT many NA TRBJ2-2 TRBV6-1 14
CASSLGGGTRGREQYF TGTGCCAGCAGCTTAGGAGGCGGGACTAGGGGCCGCGAGCAGTACTTC NA TRBD2 TRBJ2-7 TRBV7-2 16
CASSSGTRGDTQYF TGTGCCAGCAGCTCCGGGACACGGGGAGATACGCAGTATTTT many NA TRBJ2-3 TRBV7-2 14
CASSHEKRRHPSTDTQYF TGCGCCAGCAGCCATGAAAAGAGGAGACACCCTAGCACAGATACGCAGTATTTT many NA TRBJ2-3 TRBV4-3 18
CASSVSGSVYNEQFF TGTGCCAGCAGTGTGAGCGGGTCAGTCTACAATGAGCAGTTCTTC many NA TRBJ2-1 TRBV6-2/TRBV6-3 15
CASSPGGDHQPQHF TGTGCCAGCAGTCCCGGGGGGGATCATCAGCCCCAGCATTTT NA NA TRBJ1-5 TRBV12-3/TRBV12-4 14